The 22 T cell receptor beta chains reported below all come from one sample, sequenced in a study of blood T cell repertoires in COVID-19 (dated by TCRdb to the early 2020s). Receptor amplification or capture employed the immunoSEQ multiplex PCR assay. This is the immuneACCESS table as TCRdb keeps it, with only in-frame sequences that have V and J called. A part of the clones is gone; compared with another copy, unresolved V genes explain less than half, and the rest is unexplained. The sample includes roughly 180,000 clones, with around four fifths observed a single time. About 10% of the sample goes to the ten largest clones. Sample: PBMCs or T cells enriched from blood (not recorded which). These receptors originate from a man aged 35 to 55 who had recovered from COVID-19.

The chain is built from TRBV6-1 and TRBJ1-2; D unclear. Trimming took 1 base from V and 5 from J, leaving 8 bases between them. This CDR3 is built from 13 residues. The germline gives CDR1 MNHNS, CDR2 SASEGT. As DNA, the CDR3 is TGTGCCAGCAGTGAAGGGACGGGGTATGGCTACACCTTC. This sequence encodes CASSEGTGYGYTF.

This chain links TRBV5-1 with TRBJ1-2, with 8 nucleotides matching TRBD1. The CDR3 loop spans 14 amino acids. The J segment lost 3 bases and the V segment lost 4 bases, leaving 5 bases of the junction unmatched. Per the germline V gene, CDR1 is SGHRS and CDR2 is YFSETQ. This chain's CDR3 is CASSRTGTDYGYTF. CDR3 in DNA: TGCGCCAGCAGCCGGACAGGGACGGACTATGGCTACACCTTC.

This CDR3 reads CASSFLAGGPYNEQFF. The CDR3 DNA reads as TGTGCCAGCAGCTTTCTAGCGGGAGGTCCCTACAATGAGCAGTTCTTC. J is TRBJ2-1 and V is TRBV11-3, with TRBD2 identical over 11 bases. This CDR3 is 16 amino acids long. The J segment lost 2 bases and the V segment lost 3 bases, leaving 3 bases of the junction unmatched. Germline CDR1 is SGHNT and CDR2 is YENEEA.

This chain joins TRBV19 and TRBJ2-1; no clear D gene. Germline V gene sequence: CDR1 LNHDA, CDR2 SQIVND (reference sequence). The germline V and J ends were trimmed by 4 bases and 7 bases, with 14 bases remaining between them. The CDR3 contains 14 residues. As DNA, the CDR3 is TGTGCCAGTAGTAGAAGCGACTTTCAGAATGAGCAGTTCTTC. Translated: CASSRSDFQNEQFF.

The chain joins TRBV28 to TRBJ1-2; 9 bases are shared with TRBD1. Trimming at V came to 6 bases and at J to 6 bases, leaving 5 bases not matched to a gene. Germline assignment: CDR1 MDHEN and CDR2 SYDVKM. The CDR3 sequence is 13 residues long. The CDR3 protein is CASRYTGGDGYTF. The CDR3 nucleotides are TGTGCCAGCAGATATACAGGGGGCGATGGCTACACCTTC.

This chain uses TRBV28 with TRBJ1-2; D ambiguous. The germline V gene has CDR1 MDHEN and CDR2 SYDVKM. V lost 2 bases, J lost 8 bases, and 12 bases lay in between. The length of the CDR3 is 13 residues. CDR3 nucleotides: TGTGCCAGCAGTTTAGGAGGGCTTGAGGGCTACACCTTC. Translation: CASSLGGLEGYTF.

V is TRBV11-1 and J is TRBJ2-3; 11 bases match TRBD2. Per germline, CDR1 SGHAT and CDR2 FQDESV (reference sequence). J lost 2 bases, V lost 5 bases, and 6 bases had no gene match. CDR3 size: 16 residues. CDR3 coding DNA: TGTGCCAGCAGCCCCCTAGCGGGGGGTTACACAGATACGCAGTATTTT. Protein sequence: CASSPLAGGYTDTQYF.

V usage is TRBV27 and J usage is TRBJ1-2; no firm D call. With 0 bases removed from V and 4 bases from J, the gap between germline ends came to 12 bases. The CDR3 has 15 amino acids. CDR1 MNHEY and CDR2 SMNVEV come from the germline V gene (reference sequence). In DNA, the CDR3 is TGTGCCAGCAGTTTATCGTGGCAGGTCTTCTATGGCTACACCTTC. This gives the protein CASSLSWQVFYGYTF.

V and J are TRBV4-3 and TRBJ2-1, with D uncertain. This CDR3 is built from 12 residues. CDR1 and CDR2 from the germline V gene are LGHNA and YSLEER. V was shortened by 3 bases and J by 6 bases, with 6 bases between the two germline ends. The CDR3 is CASSHSSNEQFF. In nucleotides, the CDR3 is TGCGCCAGCAGCCATTCCAGCAATGAGCAGTTCTTC.

This clone was seen a handful of times. The chain has TRBV19 and TRBJ1-4, with D tentatively TRBD1 (5 bases). Per germline, CDR1 LNHDA and CDR2 SQIVND (reference sequence). The CDR3 totals 14 residues. V gave up 10 bases and J gave up 7 bases, with 19 bases separating them. The CDR3 here is CATRPGGGAEKLFF. CDR3 coding DNA: TGTGCCACCCGCCCCGGGGGAGGGGCTGAAAAACTGTTTTTT.

This chain uses TRBV10-3 with TRBJ2-2; D might be TRBD2 (7 bases). This CDR3 is built from 15 residues. Trimming cost V 2 bases and J 3 bases, with 10 bases left between them. Germline loops: CDR1 ENHRY, CDR2 SYGVKD. The CDR3 region has the DNA TGTGCCATCAGTGAGGGGAGGGGGGACACCGGGGAGCTGTTTTTT. Protein: CAISEGRGDTGELFF.

The CDR3 bases are TGTGCCAGCAGTGAATGGCAGCGGTCCGGGGAGCTGTTTTTT. This encodes CASSEWQRSGELFF. This chain connects TRBV6-1 to TRBJ2-2, with a weak D call TRBD2 (5 bases). Germline CDR1 is MNHNS and CDR2 is SASEGT. V dropped 2 bases and J dropped 6 bases, with 10 bases sitting between them. CDR3 size: 14 residues.

The CDR3 DNA sequence: TGTGCCAGCAGCCCGCAGTCCGGGAGTGCCTACGAGCAGTACTTC. Protein product: CASSPQSGSAYEQYF. J is TRBJ2-7 and V is TRBV5-4; maybe TRBD2 (6 bases). Germline assignment: CDR1 SGHNT and CDR2 YYREEE (reference sequence). This CDR3 has 15 residues. V was pared by 4 bases and J by 2 bases, with 16 bases between.

This clone was counted between two and nine times. The gene calls are TRBV5-1 and TRBJ2-1; 10 bases are a match to TRBD2. The germline CDR1 and CDR2 sequences are SGHRS and YFSETQ. V lost 1 base, J lost 5 bases, and 3 bases stayed unmatched. The CDR3 sequence is 15 residues long. The CDR3 loop reads CASSLSLAGDNEQFF. CDR3 in DNA: TGCGCCAGCAGCTTGTCGCTAGCGGGAGACAATGAGCAGTTCTTC. Combining the CDR3 with reference TRBV5-1 and TRBJ2-1 gives the whole variable domain KAGVTQTPRYLIKTRGQQVTLSCSPISGHRSVSWYQQTPGQGLQFLFEYFSETQRNKGNFPGRFSGRQFSNSRSEMNVSTLELGDSALYLCASSLSLAGDNEQFFGPGTRLTVL.

V gene TRBV6-6 combines with J gene TRBJ2-7; TRBD2 agrees at 9 bases. This CDR3 comprises 15 residues. CDR1 is MNHNY and CDR2 is SVGAGI in the germline V gene (reference sequence). The V gene end was trimmed by 6 bases and the J gene end by 5 bases; junction bases not matched to a gene: 11. CDR3 loop: CASSLWAGGPNEQYV. The CDR3 DNA reads as TGTGCCAGCAGCCTCTGGGCGGGAGGGCCTAACGAGCAGTACGTC.

This sequence joins TRBV20-1 and TRBJ2-1, with 13 bases lining up with TRBD2. CDR1 DFQATT and CDR2 SNEGSKA come from the germline V gene (reference sequence). The CDR3 covers 19 residues. The V gene end was trimmed by 3 bases and the J gene end by 6 bases; junction bases not matched to a gene: 17. The CDR3 reads CSASPPGLAGPRFGNEQFF. The CDR3 nucleotides read TGCAGTGCTAGTCCCCCGGGACTAGCGGGACCCCGGTTCGGCAATGAGCAGTTCTTC.

The rearrangement joins TRBV23-1 to TRBJ2-7; 9 positions match TRBD1. TRBV23-1 is assigned to the ORF class and has an uncertain function. CDR3 length: 14 residues. Trimming at V came to 4 bases and at J to 2 bases, leaving 3 bases not matched to a gene. The CDR3 nucleotides are TGCGCCAGCAGTCCCCGGGACAGGGCCTACGAGCAGTACGTC. Translated: CASSPRDRAYEQYV.

The chain recombines TRBV5-5 with TRBJ1-4; D is undetermined. The germline gives CDR1 SGHKS, CDR2 YYEKEE (reference sequence). This CDR3 has 14 amino acids. V lost 0 bases to trimming and J lost 6 bases, with 9 bases between them. For the CDR3, the DNA is TGTGCCAGCAGCTTGGAGCGTGCATATGAAAAACTGTTTTTT. As protein: CASSLERAYEKLFF.

Comments on this clone: One end of the junction is discordant with germline, which a read error may explain. The CDR3 DNA sequence: TGTGCCAGCAGTTACTCGGGGCAGTACTACTTT. It encodes CASSYSGQYYF. This chain links TRBV6-2 or TRBV6-3 with TRBJ1-6; D might be TRBD1 (5 bases). This CDR3 has 11 amino acids. Germline V gene sequence: CDR1 MNHEY, CDR2 SVGEGT.

Only a few counts were recorded for this clone. This CDR3 is CATSRDKDRGREKLFF. The CDR3 bases are TGTGCCACCAGCAGAGATAAGGACAGGGGGCGTGAAAAACTGTTTTTT. This chain connects TRBV15 to TRBJ1-4, with 11 bases that match TRBD1. The germline gives CDR1 LNHNV, CDR2 YYDKDF (reference sequence). Trimming took 0 bases from V and 7 from J; bases not matched to a gene: 4. This CDR3 has 16 amino acids.

The V and J genes are TRBV18 and TRBJ2-5; 7 nucleotides line up with TRBD1. The trim removed 3 bases at V and 0 bases at J, leaving 4 bases unmatched. The CDR3 is 15 residues long. The germline V gene has CDR1 KGHSH and CDR2 LQKENI. CDR3 coding DNA: TGTGCCAGCTCACCCCGGACAGGCTACCAAGAGACCCAGTACTTC. The encoded protein is CASSPRTGYQETQYF.

The gene calls are TRBV5-3 and TRBJ2-7; TRBD1 agrees at 9 bases. TRBV5-3 is given ORF status, its function remaining uncertain. The CDR3 contains 11 residues. This CDR3 reads CARSTGTGSNV. The CDR3 bases are TGTGCCAGAAGCACCGGGACAGGGTCTAACGTC.